These 21 T cell receptor beta chains share one sample of origin, sequenced in a study of metastatic and nonmetastatic thyroid tumors. TCRdb re-analyzed the PCR reads through MiXCR. The sample lists around 53,000 clones, 20% to 25% occurring once. Thyroid surgery took place with no prior treatment in any patient. The specimen sequenced was blood. The receptors here all came from a female donor with papillary thyroid cancer or a benign thyroid nodule (not recorded which). Some clones in this sample may be carry-over from other donors' samples.

This clone was observed at least ten times. The chain recombines TRBV20-1 with TRBJ1-1, with TRBD1 as a possible D gene (5 bases). There are 14 residues in the CDR3. V was shortened by 5 bases and J by 3 bases, with 16 bases between the two germline ends. CDR1 is DFQATT and CDR2 is SNEGSKA in the germline V gene (reference sequence). CDR3 sequence: CSAPRLLGDTEAFF. Written as DNA, the CDR3 is TGCAGTGCTCCCCGACTCTTAGGGGACACTGAAGCTTTCTTT.

This clone was seen a few times. This may stem from a read error, because a much larger clone lies one nucleotide away. V usage is TRBV24-1 and J usage is TRBJ2-6; weak D call: TRBD1 (6 bases). The V gene lost 2 bases and the J gene lost 4 bases, with 11 bases spanning the gap. Germline-derived CDR1 and CDR2 are KGHDR and SFDVKD. The CDR3 totals 16 residues. DNA of the CDR3: TGTGCCACCAGTGATTACACCGGGACAGGGGCCAACGTCCTGACTTTC. Encoded protein: CATSDYTGTGANVLTF.

This clone came up many times. V gene TRBV19 combines with J gene TRBJ1-1, with D unresolved. The CDR3 totals 14 residues. V was trimmed by 3 bases and J by 4 bases, leaving 12 bases between them. Germline CDR1 and CDR2: LNHDA and SQIVND (reference sequence). Here the CDR3 DNA reads TGTGCCAGTAGTATCGGACGGGGAAGCACTGAAGCTTTCTTT. Its protein is CASSIGRGSTEAFF. The full variable domain, completed using reference TRBV19 and TRBJ1-1, is DGGITQSPKYLFRKEGQNVTLSCEQNLNHDAMYWYRQDPGQGLRLIYYSQIVNDFQKGDIAEGYSVSREKKESFPLTVTSAQKNPTAFYLCASSIGRGSTEAFFGQGTRLTVV.

The CDR3 region has the DNA TGTGCCATCAGGCAGGCTGGGACTAACTATGGCTACACCTTC. Protein: CAIRQAGTNYGYTF. The rearrangement joins TRBV10-3 to TRBJ1-2, with D unresolved. The CDR3 has 14 amino acids. Germline V gene sequence: CDR1 ENHRY, CDR2 SYGVKD. The V and J ends lost 6 bases and 0 bases respectively, with 11 bases between them.

Turning to this clone: This may come from a read error, since a much larger clone is one base off. The same CDR3 also results from other DNA sequences found in this sample. The CDR3 nucleotides are TGCAGTGCTCCCTACCCGGGGGGCCGGACCGAAGCTTTCTTT. It encodes CSAPYPGGRTEAFF. This chain uses TRBV20-1 with TRBJ1-1, with TRBD1 as a possible D gene (6 bases). CDR3 size: 14 residues. The V gene lost 5 bases and the J gene lost 8 bases, with 21 bases spanning the gap. Germline V CDR1 and CDR2: DFQATT, SNEGSKA (reference sequence).

This clone was picked up many times. Other DNA variants within this sample encode the same CDR3. The chain uses TRBV28 and TRBJ1-4; the D gene is possibly TRBD1 (6 bases). V shed 6 bases and J shed 0 bases, with 17 bases lying between them. The CDR3 totals 17 residues. Germline lookup yields CDR1 MDHEN and CDR2 SYDVKM. CDR3 region: CASRVRGHSATNEKLFF. The CDR3 DNA sequence: TGTGCCAGCAGAGTTAGGGGACATTCCGCAACTAATGAAAAACTGTTTTTT.

This clone was seen a few times. The sample has other DNA sequences that encode this CDR3 too. This chain connects TRBV5-4 to TRBJ1-2; D possibly corresponds to TRBD1 (5 bases). The CDR3 has 16 residues. V was clipped by 4 bases and J by 0 bases, with 16 bases between them. Looked up from germline, CDR1 is SGHNT and CDR2 is YYREEE (reference sequence). The CDR3 reads CASSIAGGSANYGYTF. Here the CDR3 DNA reads TGTGCCAGCAGCATTGCGGGGGGGTCAGCTAACTATGGCTACACCTTC.

The table lists this clone with many counts. The gene calls are TRBV12-3 or TRBV12-4 and TRBJ1-1; D remains ambiguous. This CDR3 contains 14 residues. Trimming took 5 bases from V and 7 from J, leaving 17 bases between them. The CDR3 loop is CASSPVGWHVEAFF. CDR3 nucleotides: TGTGCCAGCAGTCCGGTCGGGTGGCACGTTGAAGCTTTCTTT.

This clone was observed many times. The CDR3 nucleotides are TGTGCCAGCAGCCAAGGGGGGAGCACAGATACGCAGTATTTT. Translating it yields CASSQGGSTDTQYF. The genes are TRBV7-2 and TRBJ2-3; D may be TRBD1 or TRBD2 (6 bases each). The CDR3 is 14 amino acids. The V end was cut by 5 bases, the J end by 0 bases, with 9 bases between. Germline V CDR1 and CDR2: SGHTA, FQGNSA. The full variable domain, completed using reference TRBV7-2 and TRBJ2-3, is GAGVSQSPSNKVTEKGKDVELRCDPISGHTALYWYRQSLGQGLEFLIYFQGNSAPDKSGLPSDRFSAERTGGSVSTLTIQRTQQEDSAVYLCASSQGGSTDTQYFGPGTRLTVL.

Ten or more counts support this clone. The chain combines TRBV2 with TRBJ2-7; D might be TRBD2 (6 bases). The V and J ends lost 4 bases and 4 bases respectively, with 8 bases between them. CDR1 and CDR2 from the germline V gene are SNHLY and FYNNEI. CDR3 length equals 12 residues. CDR3 protein: CASSVDYYEQYF. The CDR3 DNA follows: TGTGCCAGCAGTGTGGACTATTACGAGCAGTACTTC. Full variable domain (missing parts from reference TRBV2 and TRBJ2-7): EPEVTQTPSHQVTQMGQEVILRCVPISNHLYFYWYRQILGQKVEFLVSFYNNEISEKSEIFDDQFSVERPDGSNFTLKIRSTKLEDSAMYFCASSVDYYEQYFGPGTRLTVT.

Many counts were recorded for this clone. The V gene is TRBV18, the J gene TRBJ2-1; D is unresolved. Between the trimmed V and J ends, which lost 0 bases and 10 bases, there was a span of 13 bases. The CDR3 has 14 amino acids. The V gene's germline CDR1 is KGHSH and CDR2 LQKENI. Written as DNA, the CDR3 is TGTGCCAGCTCACCACCAGCACTCATGGGGGAGCAGTTCTTC. Protein: CASSPPALMGEQFF.

This clone has ten or more counts. The CDR3 DNA sequence: TGTGCCAGCAGCAAAGACGGGGGGCCCCAGCATTTT. It yields the protein CASSKDGGPQHF. This chain links TRBV9 with TRBJ1-5; tentatively, D is TRBD1 (5 bases). The CDR3 totals 12 residues. With 4 bases removed from V and 9 bases from J, the gap between germline ends came to 11 bases. Germline-derived CDR1 and CDR2 are SGDLS and YYNGEE.

This clone appeared many times. The chain carries TRBV12-5 and TRBJ2-1, with 8 bases identical to TRBD2. Germline CDR1 reads LGHNT; CDR2 reads FRNRAP. V lost 9 bases and J lost 9; bases outside the gene matches: 7. The CDR3 spans 12 residues. The CDR3 sequence: CASSGLGSEQFF. In DNA, the CDR3 is TGTGCTAGCTCGGGACTAGGGTCTGAGCAGTTCTTC.

This clone was counted a few times. The missing conserved phenylalanine or tryptophan at the end of this CDR3 makes a read error likely. The DNA is omitted, as the CDR3 cannot be located on it reliably, and the CDR3 follows TCRdb's listing. The rearrangement links TRBV7-9 to TRBJ2-4; the D call of TRBD1 is as the table states it, not checked on the DNA. From its first to its last residue, the CDR3 has 10 amino acids. Germline CDR1 SEHNR, CDR2 FQNEAQ (reference sequence). The chain's CDR3 is CASSLADDRP.

In regard to this clone: Given a much more abundant clone one base away, this may be a read error. This chain joins TRBV5-1 and TRBJ2-5; D is ambiguous. V lost 5 bases and J lost 6, with 20 bases in between. CDR1 is SGHRS, CDR2 YFSETQ, per germline. CDR3 length: 15 residues. CDR3 sequence: CASSPGKPSGKTQYF. DNA of the CDR3: TGCGCCAGCAGTCCCGGAAAGCCCTCTGGGAAGACCCAGTACTTC.

This clone was found a few times. The CDR3 sequence: CASSGTGHYEQYF. CDR3 coding DNA: TGTGCCAGTAGTGGGACTGGGCACTACGAGCAGTACTTC. V usage is TRBV19 and J usage is TRBJ2-7; D may be TRBD2 (6 bases). Trimming took 5 bases from V and 3 from J, leaving 11 bases between them. This CDR3 is 13 amino acids long. Per germline, CDR1 LNHDA and CDR2 SQIVND (reference sequence).

This clone was counted ten times or more. The chain combines TRBV4-2 with TRBJ2-2; TRBD2 matches 10 bases. Germline trimming cut 4 bases from V and 0 bases from J; bases unmatched to any gene: 8. Germline V lookup: CDR1 LGHNA, CDR2 YNFKEQ. The CDR3 has 18 residues. CDR3 protein: CASSPQPGLASNTGELFF. The CDR3 DNA is TGTGCCAGCAGCCCACAACCGGGACTAGCGTCGAACACCGGGGAGCTGTTTTTT.

At least ten counts were recorded for this clone. The V call is TRBV4-1, the J call TRBJ2-3, with a possible D match to TRBD1 (8 bases). The CDR3 spans 16 residues. The germline V gene has CDR1 MGHRA and CDR2 YSYEKL. V was trimmed by 4 bases and J by 1 base, leaving 15 bases between them. The CDR3 protein is CASSRRQGRGTDTQYF. As DNA, the CDR3 is TGCGCCAGCAGCCGAAGACAGGGGAGGGGCACAGATACGCAGTATTTT.

This clone is termed medium-sized. The rearrangement joins TRBV4-1 to TRBJ1-4; D gene unclear. The germline V and J ends were trimmed by 2 bases and 8 bases, with 9 bases remaining between them. Germline-derived CDR1 and CDR2 are MGHRA and YSYEKL. This CDR3 has 13 amino acids. DNA for the CDR3: TGCGCCAGCAGCCAATCGATCGGCGAAAAACTGTTTTTT. Protein: CASSQSIGEKLFF.

Only a few counts were recorded for this clone. The chain is built from TRBV6-1 and TRBJ1-1; perhaps TRBD1 as D (6 bases). Trimming stripped 1 base from V and 2 bases from J, with 14 bases between. The CDR3 consists of 16 residues. Germline CDR1 is MNHNS and CDR2 is SASEGT. CDR3: CASSEVQGRGNTEAFF. CDR3 in DNA: TGTGCCAGCAGTGAAGTACAGGGAAGAGGTAACACTGAAGCTTTCTTT.

The chain recombines TRBV5-1 with TRBJ1-2; 10 bases fit TRBD1. The germline CDR1 and CDR2 sequences are SGHRS and YFSETQ. The ends lost 4 bases at V and 6 bases at J; junction bases unmatched: 6. The CDR3 length is 14 residues. DNA for the CDR3: TGCGCCAGCAGCGAACGCGGGACAGGGGATGGCTACACCTTC. Translated, it gives CASSERGTGDGYTF.